In this sample, the clone carrying this TCR beta chain turned up a few times. The V and J ends lost 8 bases and 6 bases, in that order; junction bases with no gene match: 12. There are 14 residues in the CDR3. Germline-derived CDR1 and CDR2 are SQVTM and ANQGSEA. The data are from a study of T cell repertoires in cytomegalovirus infection. In TCRdb, the reads were re-called with MiXCR into one record per CDR3 protein. This sample has roughly 300,000 distinct CDR3 sequences; about 25% occur once, and the top ten carry about 14%. The chain carries TRBV29-1 and TRBJ2-3; 9 bases are a match to TRBD2. Sequenced: PBMCs. The receptor's source is a human donor in good health (CMV status not recorded). Some clones in this sample may be carry-over from other donors' samples. The CDR3 DNA follows: TGCAGCCTAGGGCCTAGCGGGATGGGGGATACGCAGTATTTT. Residues: CSLGPSGMGDTQYF.